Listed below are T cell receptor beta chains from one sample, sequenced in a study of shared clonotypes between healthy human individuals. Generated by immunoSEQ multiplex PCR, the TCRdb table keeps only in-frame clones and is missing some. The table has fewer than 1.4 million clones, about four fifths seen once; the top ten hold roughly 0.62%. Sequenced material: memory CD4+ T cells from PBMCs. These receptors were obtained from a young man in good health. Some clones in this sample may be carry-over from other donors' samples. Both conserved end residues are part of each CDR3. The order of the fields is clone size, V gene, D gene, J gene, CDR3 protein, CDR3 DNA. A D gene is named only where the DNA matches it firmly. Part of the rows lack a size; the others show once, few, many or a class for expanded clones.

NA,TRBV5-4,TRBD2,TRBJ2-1,CASSTGLAGYNEQFF,TGTGCCAGCAGCACGGGACTAGCGGGTTACAATGAGCAGTTCTTC
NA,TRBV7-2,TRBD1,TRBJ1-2,CASKLHGLGTGSHGYTF,TGTGCCAGCAAACTTCACGGTTTGGGGACAGGGTCGCATGGCTACACCTTC
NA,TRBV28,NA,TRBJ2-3,CASSMGGSATDTQYF,TGTGCCAGCAGCATGGGTGGGAGTGCCACAGATACGCAGTATTTT
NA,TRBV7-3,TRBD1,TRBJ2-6,CASSLGTGGFGANVLTF,TGTGCCAGCAGCTTAGGGACAGGGGGCTTTGGGGCCAACGTCCTGACTTTC
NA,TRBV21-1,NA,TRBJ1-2,CASSKPPIDRNYGYTF,TGTGCCAGCAGCAAACCACCGATCGACAGAAACTATGGCTACACCTTC
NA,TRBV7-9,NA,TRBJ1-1,CASSLDLVGTEAFF,TGTGCCAGCAGCTTAGATCTGGTGGGGACTGAAGCTTTCTTT
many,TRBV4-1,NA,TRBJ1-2,CASSQGSGNYGYTF,TGCGCCAGCAGCCAAGGTTCCGGTAACTATGGCTACACCTTC
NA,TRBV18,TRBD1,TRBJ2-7,CASSRLDRGPAEQYF,TGTGCCAGCTCTCGGTTGGACAGGGGACCGGCCGAGCAGTACTTC
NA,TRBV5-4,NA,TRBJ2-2,CASSLRLPNTGELFF,TGTGCCAGCAGCTTGCGCCTACCGAACACCGGGGAGCTGTTTTTT
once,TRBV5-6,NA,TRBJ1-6,CASSFTVSPLHF,TGTGCCAGCAGCTTTACCGTTTCACCCCTCCACTTT
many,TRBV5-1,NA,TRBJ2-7,CASSLVSGEQYF,TGCGCCAGCAGCTTGGTCTCCGGCGAGCAGTACTTC
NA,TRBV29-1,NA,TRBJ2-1,CSVDPIEIDKRANEQFF,TGCAGCGTTGACCCCATCGAGATCGATAAAAGGGCCAATGAGCAGTTCTTC
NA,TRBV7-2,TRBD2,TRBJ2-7,CASSLEAGGYEQYF,TGTGCCAGCAGCTTAGAGGCGGGGGGGTACGAGCAGTACTTC
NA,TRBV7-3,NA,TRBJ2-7,CASSPKPGPGRGPRYEQYF,TGTGCCAGCAGCCCGAAACCTGGCCCCGGCCGGGGCCCTCGCTACGAGCAGTACTTC
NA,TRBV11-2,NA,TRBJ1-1,CASSAHSGIEAFF,TGTGCCAGCAGCGCGCACAGTGGCATTGAAGCTTTCTTT
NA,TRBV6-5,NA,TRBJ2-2,CASNLAYNTGELFF,TGTGCCAGCAACCTAGCGTACAACACCGGGGAGCTGTTTTTT
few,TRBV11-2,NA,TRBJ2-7,CASSSPGYYEQYF,TGTGCCAGCAGCTCCCCGGGGTACTACGAGCAGTACTTC
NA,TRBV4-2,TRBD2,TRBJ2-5,CASSQEGLAGETQYF,TGTGCCAGCAGCCAAGAGGGACTAGCGGGAGAGACCCAGTACTTC
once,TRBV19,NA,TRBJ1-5,CASTSRSNQPQHF,TGTGCCAGTACCTCCCGCAGCAATCAGCCCCAGCATTTT
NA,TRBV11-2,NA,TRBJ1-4,CASSLGVGANEKLFF,TGTGCCAGCAGCTTAGGGGTGGGGGCTAATGAAAAACTGTTTTTT
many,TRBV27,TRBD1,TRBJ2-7,CASSRRTGVYEQYF,TGTGCCAGCAGTCGCAGGACAGGAGTCTACGAGCAGTACTTC
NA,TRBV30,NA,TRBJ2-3,CAWSSTTDTQYF,TGTGCCTGGAGTTCTACTACAGATACGCAGTATTTT